These 12 T cell receptor beta chains share one sample of origin, sequenced in a study of Graves' ophthalmopathy and Graves' hyperthyroidism. Amplification targeted the TCR beta CDR3 regions, with RNA transcripts as the source material. The first round was an RT-PCR with HTBI primers, and the second round was a multiplex PCR. TCRdb re-derived calls from the multiplex PCR reads in MiXCR, one entry per CDR3 protein. Of about 740,000 distinct CDR3 sequences listed, approximately 40% are singletons. Source material: peripheral blood. The origin of the receptors is an adult man with Graves' ophthalmopathy.

V usage is TRBV7-6 and J usage is TRBJ2-5, with D tentatively TRBD1 (6 bases). Trimming cost V 1 base and J 2 bases, with 11 bases left between them. This CDR3 is built from 15 residues. CDR1 and CDR2 from the germline V gene are SGHVS and FNYEAQ. As DNA, the CDR3 is TGTGCCAGCAGCTTAGTTACGCAGGGGCAAGAGACCCAGTACTTC. This translates into CASSLVTQGQETQYF.

The V gene is TRBV5-5, the J gene TRBJ1-5, with D possibly TRBD1 on 5 matching bases. The CDR3 has 15 amino acids. CDR1 and CDR2 (germline): SGHKS, YYEKEE (reference sequence). Deletions cut 0 bases from V and 5 bases from J, with 12 bases between. In nucleotides, the CDR3 is TGTGCCAGCAGCTTGGGGTCAGGGAAAGATCAGCCCCAGCATTTT. Amino acids: CASSLGSGKDQPQHF.

This clonotype was counted only a few times. The CDR3 DNA sequence: TGTGCCAGCAGCTTGGTTCGTGACAGGGACAATCAGCCCCAGCATTTT. It specifies CASSLVRDRDNQPQHF. The V and J genes are TRBV5-7 and TRBJ1-5, with 7 bases fitting TRBD1. TRBV5-7 is recorded as an ORF, its role being uncertain. There are 16 residues in the CDR3. J lost 3 bases, V lost 0 bases, and 6 bases had no gene match.

Only one count was recorded for this clonotype. A much larger clone lies one base from this, so it may be a read error. This chain joins TRBV11-2 and TRBJ1-2; D is unclear. Germline CDR1 is SGHAT and CDR2 is FQNNGV. V was shortened by 5 bases and J by 8 bases, with 12 bases between the two germline ends. CDR3 length equals 12 residues. In nucleotides, the CDR3 is TGTGCCAGCAGCCCCTGCTCAAGGGGCTACACCTTC. This codes for CASSPCSRGYTF. Using reference TRBV11-2 and TRBJ1-2 for the parts outside the CDR3, the full variable domain is EAGVAQSPRYKIIEKRQSVAFWCNPISGHATLYWYQQILGQGPKLLIQFQNNGVVDDSQLPKDRFSAERLKGVDSTLKIQPAKLEDSAVYLCASSPCSRGYTFGSGTRLTVV.

This clonotype was detected once. The V and J genes are TRBV10-3 and TRBJ1-1, with unresolved D. The CDR3 totals 13 residues. Germline-derived CDR1 and CDR2 are ENHRY and SYGVKD. V lost 3 bases, J lost 3 bases, and 8 bases lay in between. The CDR3 loop is CAISEAEYTEAFF. CDR3 sequence (DNA): TGTGCCATCAGTGAAGCGGAATACACTGAAGCTTTCTTT.

This chain links TRBV6-6 with TRBJ2-7, with 7 bases matching TRBD1. The germline CDR1 and CDR2 sequences are MNHNY and SVGAGI (reference sequence). Unmatched junction bases numbered 5, after V lost 2 bases and J lost 7 bases. The CDR3 contains 13 residues. The CDR3 region has the DNA TGTGCCAGCAGTTACCTCGGACAGGCTGAGCAGTACTTC. Protein: CASSYLGQAEQYF.

This clonotype was counted only a few times. J is TRBJ1-1 and V is TRBV19; 8 positions agree with TRBD1. The V and J ends lost 9 bases and 5 bases, in that order; junction bases with no gene match: 11. The germline V gene encodes CDR1 LNHDA and CDR2 SQIVND (reference sequence). This CDR3 has 14 amino acids. CDR3 nucleotide sequence: TGTGCCAGCAAGGACAGGGAGCGAAGTACTGAAGCTTTCTTT. Translated: CASKDRERSTEAFF.

This clonotype was seen only a few times. The germline gene is not matched at one end of the junction; a read error may be the cause. The chain employs TRBV7-9 and TRBJ2-7; D gene ambiguous. Germline V gene sequence: CDR1 SEHNR, CDR2 FQNEAQ (reference sequence). This CDR3 region has 13 residues. CDR3 coding DNA: TGTGCCAGCAGCCCCCGGCAGTCCTTCGAGCAGTACTTC. Its translation is CASSPRQSFEQYF.

This clonotype was observed at least ten times. The gene calls are TRBV7-9 and TRBJ2-2, with TRBD1 identical over 8 bases. The CDR3 sequence is 15 residues long. J lost 4 bases, V lost 6 bases, and 7 bases had no gene match. In germline, CDR1 is SEHNR, CDR2 FQNEAQ (reference sequence). The CDR3 loop reads CASSPDREGTGELFF. In nucleotides, the CDR3 is TGTGCCAGCAGTCCGGACAGGGAAGGCACCGGGGAGCTGTTTTTT.

J is TRBJ1-2 and V is TRBV2; D is perhaps TRBD1 (5 bases). CDR3 length: 14 amino acids. V dropped 8 bases and J dropped 8 bases, with 21 bases sitting between them. Germline V gene sequence: CDR1 SNHLY, CDR2 FYNNEI. The CDR3 loop reads CASLKGPGTNGYTF. In DNA form, the CDR3 reads TGTGCCAGCCTCAAGGGGCCAGGGACGAACGGCTACACCTTC.

This clonotype was observed many times. The chain combines TRBV24-1 with TRBJ1-2; tentatively, D is TRBD1 (6 bases). The length of the CDR3 is 13 residues. Germline-derived CDR1 and CDR2 are KGHDR and SFDVKD. V lost 4 bases to trimming and J lost 7 bases, with 12 bases between them. CDR3 DNA sequence: TGTGCCACCAGTGACCCGGGACACCGTGGCTACACCTTC. It is translated as CATSDPGHRGYTF.

Of note for this clonotype: Likely a read error: the CDR3 ends without its conserved phenylalanine or tryptophan. The chain employs TRBV4-3 and TRBJ1-6; 10 bases match TRBD1. CDR1 is LGHNA and CDR2 is YSLEER in the germline V gene. V lost 4 bases, J lost 7 bases, and 4 bases stayed unmatched. The CDR3 has 15 residues. In DNA form, the CDR3 reads TGCGCCAGCAGCCCTCAGGGACAGGGGAATTCACCCCTCCACTCT. Amino acids: CASSPQGQGNSPLHS.